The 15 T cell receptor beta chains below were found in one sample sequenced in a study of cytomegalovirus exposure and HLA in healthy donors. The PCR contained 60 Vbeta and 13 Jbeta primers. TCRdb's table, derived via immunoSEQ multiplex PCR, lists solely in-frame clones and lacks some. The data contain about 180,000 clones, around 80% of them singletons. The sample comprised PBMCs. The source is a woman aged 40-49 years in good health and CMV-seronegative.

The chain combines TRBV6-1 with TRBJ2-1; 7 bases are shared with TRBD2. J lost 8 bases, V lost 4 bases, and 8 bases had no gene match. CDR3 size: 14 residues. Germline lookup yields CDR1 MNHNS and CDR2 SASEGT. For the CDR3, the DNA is TGTGCCAGCAGTGGAGGAGCGGGGACGGATGAGCAGTTCTTC. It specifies CASSGGAGTDEQFF.

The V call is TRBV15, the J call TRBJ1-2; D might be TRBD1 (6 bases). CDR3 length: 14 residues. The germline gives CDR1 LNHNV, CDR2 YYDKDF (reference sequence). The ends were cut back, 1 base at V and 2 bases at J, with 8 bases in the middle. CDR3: CATSRGTENYGYTF. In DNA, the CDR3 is TGTGCCACCAGCAGAGGGACAGAAAACTATGGCTACACCTTC. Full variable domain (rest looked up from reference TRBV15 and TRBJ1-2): DAMVIQNPRYQVTQFGKPVTLSCSQTLNHNVMYWYQQKSSQAPKLLFHYYDKDFNNEADTPDNFQSRRPNTSFCFLDIRSPGLGDTAMYLCATSRGTENYGYTFGSGTRLTVV.

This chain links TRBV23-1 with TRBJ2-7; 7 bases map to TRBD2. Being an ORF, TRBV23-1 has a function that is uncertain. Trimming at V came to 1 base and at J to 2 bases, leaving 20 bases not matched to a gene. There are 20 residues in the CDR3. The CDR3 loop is CASSQFRGREGLVLAYEQYF. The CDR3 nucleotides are TGCGCCAGCAGTCAATTCCGGGGGAGGGAGGGCCTTGTTTTGGCCTACGAGCAGTACTTC.

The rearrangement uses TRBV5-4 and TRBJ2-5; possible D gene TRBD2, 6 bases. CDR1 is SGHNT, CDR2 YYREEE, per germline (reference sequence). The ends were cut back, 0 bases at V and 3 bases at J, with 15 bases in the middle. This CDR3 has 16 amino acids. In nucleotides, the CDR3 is TGTGCCAGCAGCTTGGTGGGGGGATTGATGGAAGAGACCCAGTACTTC. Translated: CASSLVGGLMEETQYF.

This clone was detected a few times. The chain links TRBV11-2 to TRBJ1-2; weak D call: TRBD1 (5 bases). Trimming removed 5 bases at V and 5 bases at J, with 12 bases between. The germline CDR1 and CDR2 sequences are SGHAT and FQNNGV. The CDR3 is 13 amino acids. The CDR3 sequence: CASSLGQLYGYTF. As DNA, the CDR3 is TGTGCCAGCAGCCTAGGACAATTGTATGGCTACACCTTC.

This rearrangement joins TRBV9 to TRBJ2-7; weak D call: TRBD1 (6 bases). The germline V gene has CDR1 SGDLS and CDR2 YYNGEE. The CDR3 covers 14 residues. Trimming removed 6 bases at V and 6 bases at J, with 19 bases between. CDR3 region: CASTTGQGYGEQYF. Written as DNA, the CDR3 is TGTGCCAGCACCACGGGGCAGGGGTACGGCGAGCAGTACTTC. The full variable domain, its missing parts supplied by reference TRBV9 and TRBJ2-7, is DSGVTQTPKHLITATGQRVTLRCSPRSGDLSVYWYQQSLDQGLQFLIQYYNGEERAKGNILERFSAQQFPDLHSELNLSSLELGDSALYFCASTTGQGYGEQYFGPGTRLTVT.

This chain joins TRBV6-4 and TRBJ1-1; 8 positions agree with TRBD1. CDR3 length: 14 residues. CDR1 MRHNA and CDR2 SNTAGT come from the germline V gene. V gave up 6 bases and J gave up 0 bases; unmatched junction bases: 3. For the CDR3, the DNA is TGTGCCAGCAGCGCGACAGGGGTGAACACTGAAGCTTTCTTT. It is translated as CASSATGVNTEAFF.

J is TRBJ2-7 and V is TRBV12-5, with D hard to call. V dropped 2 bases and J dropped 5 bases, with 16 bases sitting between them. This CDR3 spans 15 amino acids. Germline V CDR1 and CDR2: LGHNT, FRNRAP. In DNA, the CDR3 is TGTGCTAGTGGTTTGCTCCCCGGTGTGGTTGACGAGCAGTACTTC. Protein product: CASGLLPGVVDEQYF.

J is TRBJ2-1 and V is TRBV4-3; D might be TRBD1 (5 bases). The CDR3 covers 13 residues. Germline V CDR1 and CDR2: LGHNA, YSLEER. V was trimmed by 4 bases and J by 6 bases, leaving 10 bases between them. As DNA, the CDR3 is TGCGCCAGCAGCCGCAGCAGGGTCAATGAGCAGTTCTTC. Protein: CASSRSRVNEQFF.

The CDR3 protein is CAITGGQGDRGYTF. CDR3 sequence (DNA): TGTGCCATCACCGGCGGTCAGGGCGATCGCGGCTACACCTTC. The chain couples TRBV10-3 to TRBJ1-2; D may be TRBD1 (5 bases). The germline V gene has CDR1 ENHRY and CDR2 SYGVKD. The CDR3 runs to 14 residues. V dropped 7 bases and J dropped 8 bases, with 20 bases sitting between them.

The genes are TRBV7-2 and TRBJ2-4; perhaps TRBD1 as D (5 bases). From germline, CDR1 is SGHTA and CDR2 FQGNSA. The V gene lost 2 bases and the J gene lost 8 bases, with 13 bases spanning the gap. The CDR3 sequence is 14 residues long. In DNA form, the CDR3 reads TGTGCCAGCAGCTTATCAGGGAAGGCATACATTCAGTACTTC. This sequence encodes CASSLSGKAYIQYF.

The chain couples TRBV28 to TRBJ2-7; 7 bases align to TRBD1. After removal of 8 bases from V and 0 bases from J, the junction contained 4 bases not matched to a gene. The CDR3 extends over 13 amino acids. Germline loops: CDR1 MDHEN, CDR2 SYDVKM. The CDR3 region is CASHRDSSYEQYF. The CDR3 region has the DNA TGTGCCAGCCACCGGGACAGCTCCTACGAGCAGTACTTC.

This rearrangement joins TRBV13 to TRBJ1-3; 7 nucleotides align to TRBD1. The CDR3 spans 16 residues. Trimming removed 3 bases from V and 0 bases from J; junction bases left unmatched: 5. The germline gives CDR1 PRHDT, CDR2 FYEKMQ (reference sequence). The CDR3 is CASSFVGQNSGNTIYF. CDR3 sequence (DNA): TGTGCCAGCAGCTTTGTGGGACAGAACTCTGGAAACACCATATATTTT.

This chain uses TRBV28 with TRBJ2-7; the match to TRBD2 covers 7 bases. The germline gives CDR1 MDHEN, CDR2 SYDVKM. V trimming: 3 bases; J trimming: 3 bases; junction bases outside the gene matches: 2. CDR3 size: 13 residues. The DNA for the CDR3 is TGTGCCAGCAGTTTGGCGGGGGACTACGAGCAGTACTTC. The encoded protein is CASSLAGDYEQYF.

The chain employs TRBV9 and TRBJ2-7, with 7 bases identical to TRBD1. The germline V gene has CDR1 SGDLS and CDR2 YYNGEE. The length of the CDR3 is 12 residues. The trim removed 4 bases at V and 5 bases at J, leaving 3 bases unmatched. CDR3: CASSTGENEQYF. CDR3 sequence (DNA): TGTGCCAGCAGCACAGGGGAAAACGAGCAGTACTTC. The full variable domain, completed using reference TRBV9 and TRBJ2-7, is DSGVTQTPKHLITATGQRVTLRCSPRSGDLSVYWYQQSLDQGLQFLIQYYNGEERAKGNILERFSAQQFPDLHSELNLSSLELGDSALYFCASSTGENEQYFGPGTRLTVT.